This entry is about one T cell receptor (beta chain). The target antigen is unknown. TCRdb re-analysed the reads in MiXCR, keeping a single row per CDR3 protein. Altogether some 270,000 distinct CDR3 sequences are present, 22% being singletons, with the ten largest covering roughly a fifth. The sample belongs to a study of T cell repertoires in cytomegalovirus infection. Study-level background: Public TCR beta signature analysis indicated the presence of both CMV infection and matching HLA type. Findings and limits, study-wide: The ex vivo response was dominated by HLA-C-restricted CMV-specific TCR beta clonotypes. Identification of carriers of CMV plus the relevant HLA was achieved through cumulative public TCR beta family frequency.

The germline V and J ends were trimmed by 1 base and 4 bases, with 10 bases remaining between them. The CDR3 has 13 amino acids. Germline V CDR1 and CDR2: DFQATT, SNEGSKA (reference sequence). This sample comprised cultured PBMCs, obtained from culture after CMV antigen stimulation. The gene calls are TRBV20-1 and TRBJ2-5; the D gene is possibly TRBD2 (6 bases). This TCR came from a human donor in good health (CMV status not recorded). Some clones in this sample may be carry-over from other donors' samples. CDR3 bases: TGCAGTGCTAGAGTTAGCGGTACAGAGACCCAGTACTTC. Its translation: CSARVSGTETQYF.